There are many counts of the clone carrying this T cell receptor (beta chain). The antigen is unknown. These data belong to a study of identical twins. Broader study findings: Where out-of-frame alpha sequences were twin-shared, they showed excess low generation probability.

The ends lost 3 bases at V and 5 bases at J; junction bases unmatched: 5. This CDR3 spans 14 amino acids. CDR1 and CDR2 from the germline V gene are KGHDR and SFDVKD. Each CDR3 protein gets one entry after TCRdb re-called the 5' RACE reads with MiXCR. The sample records just under 550,000 distinct CDR3 sequences, around 15% being singletons. The same sample was also used in a study of yellow fever vaccine responses in identical twins.

Sequencing was performed on CD4+ T cells sorted from blood. The chain has TRBV24-1 and TRBJ1-2; 7 nucleotides line up with TRBD1. This receptor was obtained from a young woman in good health. The CDR3 DNA is TGTGCCACCAGTGATACCGACAGGGAGTATGGCTACACCTTC. As protein: CATSDTDREYGYTF.